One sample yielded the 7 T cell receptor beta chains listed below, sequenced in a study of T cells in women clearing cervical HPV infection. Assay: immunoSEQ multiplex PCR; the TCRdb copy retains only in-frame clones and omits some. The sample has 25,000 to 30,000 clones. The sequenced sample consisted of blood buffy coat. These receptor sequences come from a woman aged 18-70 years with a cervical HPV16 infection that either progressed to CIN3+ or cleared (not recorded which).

The CDR3 bases that were read are TGCAGCGTCGTTGACAGGGAGGGCTATGGC. It yields the protein CSVVDREGYG. The whole CDR3 sequence is CSVVDREGYGYTF. This chain uses TRBV29-1 with TRBJ1-2; the match to TRBD1 covers 7 bases. The CDR3 end falls 3 residues outside the read, so it is completed with the germline J gene. The ends lost 6 bases at V and 4 bases at J; junction bases unmatched: 8. This CDR3 comprises 13 residues. Germline V CDR1 and CDR2: SQVTM, ANQGSEA.

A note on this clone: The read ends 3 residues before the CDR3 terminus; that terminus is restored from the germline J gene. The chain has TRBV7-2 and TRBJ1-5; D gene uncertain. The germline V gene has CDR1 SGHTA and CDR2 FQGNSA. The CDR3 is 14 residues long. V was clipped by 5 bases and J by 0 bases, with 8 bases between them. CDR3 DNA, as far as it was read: TGTGCCAGCAGCCCACACCCTAGCAATCAGCCC. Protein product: CASSPHPSNQP. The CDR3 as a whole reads CASSPHPSNQPQHF.

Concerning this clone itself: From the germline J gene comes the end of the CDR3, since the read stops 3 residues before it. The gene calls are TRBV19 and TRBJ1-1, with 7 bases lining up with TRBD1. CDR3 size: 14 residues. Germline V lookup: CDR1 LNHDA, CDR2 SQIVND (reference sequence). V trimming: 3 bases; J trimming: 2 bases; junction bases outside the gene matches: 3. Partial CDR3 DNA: TGTGCCAGTAGTATGTGGGACAGCAACACTGAA. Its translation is CASSMWDSNTE. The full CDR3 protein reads CASSMWDSNTEAFF.

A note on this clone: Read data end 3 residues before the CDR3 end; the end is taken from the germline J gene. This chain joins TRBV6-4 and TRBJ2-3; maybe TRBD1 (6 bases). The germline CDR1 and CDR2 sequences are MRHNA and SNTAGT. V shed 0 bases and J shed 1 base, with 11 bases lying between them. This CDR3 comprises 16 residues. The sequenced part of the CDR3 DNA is TGTGCCAGCAGTGACTCTCCAGGGGATGGCACAGATACG. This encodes CASSDSPGDGTDT. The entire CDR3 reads CASSDSPGDGTDTQYF.

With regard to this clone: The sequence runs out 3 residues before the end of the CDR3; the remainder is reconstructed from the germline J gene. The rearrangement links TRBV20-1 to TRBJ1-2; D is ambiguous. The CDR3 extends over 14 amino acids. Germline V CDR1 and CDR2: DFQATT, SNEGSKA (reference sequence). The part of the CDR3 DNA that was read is TGCAGTGCTAGAGTCCCAGTTCTCCCGATGGGC. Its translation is CSARVPVLPMG. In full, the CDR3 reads CSARVPVLPMGYTF.

Here the CDR3 reads CASSEQGTLNIQYF. The covered CDR3 bases are TGTGCCAGCAGTGAACAGGGGACCCTAAACATT. The rearrangement links TRBV6-1 to TRBJ2-4, with D perhaps TRBD1 (6 bases). The read stops 3 residues short of the end of the CDR3; the missing end is completed from the germline J gene. Trimming pared 2 bases from V and 6 bases from J, leaving 11 bases between. The V gene's germline CDR1 is MNHNS and CDR2 SASEGT. The CDR3 covers 14 residues.

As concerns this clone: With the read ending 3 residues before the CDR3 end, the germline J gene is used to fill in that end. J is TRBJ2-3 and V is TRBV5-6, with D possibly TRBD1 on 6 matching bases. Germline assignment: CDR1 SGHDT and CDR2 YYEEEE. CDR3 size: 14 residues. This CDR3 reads CASSFGQLNQPQYF. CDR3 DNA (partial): TGTGCCAGCAGCTTTGGACAGCTCAATCAGCCG.